The sequence of this T cell receptor beta chain was determined in a study of T-cell reconstitution after alpha-beta-depleted transplantation in children. V gave up 7 bases and J gave up 3 bases, with 21 bases separating them. The CDR3 covers 16 residues. Remarks on this clonotype: The target antigen is unknown.

Preparation of the TCRbeta library used unique molecular identifiers. TCRdb called the PCR reads again in MiXCR, with one record for every CDR3 protein. The sample includes 45,000 to 50,000 distinct CDR3 sequences, about 50% of them seen just once. Study-wide results and limits: Counts and diversity of T cells one year after transplant came mostly from newly produced T cells. At around two months after transplant, the alpha-beta T cells were reportedly derived from several hundred expanded clones that came from non-depleted graft cells. Some patients' high day-60 TCRbeta diversity was traced to surviving recipient T cells and thymic progenitors.

The rearrangement joins TRBV12-3 or TRBV12-4 to TRBJ1-2; tentative D call: TRBD1 (6 bases). This sample comprised peripheral blood, obtained before TCRalphabeta/CD19-depleted stem cell transplant. The clonotype was recovered from a boy less than two years old with SCID, due to receive a stem cell transplant. CDR3 region: CASMMGGGGAYYGYTF. In nucleotides, the CDR3 is TGTGCCAGCATGATGGGGGGTGGGGGGGCGTACTATGGCTACACCTTC.